The clone carrying this TCR beta chain appeared a few times. The antigen remains undetermined. The germline V gene encodes CDR1 KGHDR and CDR2 SFDVKD. Trimming took 4 bases from V and 2 from J, leaving 8 bases between them. This CDR3 is built from 13 residues. Both TRBC1 and TRBC2 were covered by a beta constant-region primer of two equimolar oligonucleotides. The ligated cDNA underwent four PCR rounds using SP2 and nested alpha and beta constant-region primers. TCRdb called the UMI-ligation and nested PCR reads again in MiXCR, with one record for every CDR3 protein. In the table there are over 100,000 distinct CDR3 sequences, roughly 15% of which are singletons. These data belong to a study of naive and memory T cell subsets. General study results and limits: A few larger clonotypes appeared in naive repertoires, especially CD8, possibly memory cells re-expressing CD45RA.

J is TRBJ2-7 and V is TRBV24-1; D uncertain. What was sequenced was naive CD8+ T cells from blood. The receptor was derived from a human donor in good health. The CDR3 nucleotides read TGTGCCACCAGTGACAGTGGGGCCTACGAGCAGTACTTC. Residues: CATSDSGAYEQYF.